A single sample gave rise to the 21 T cell receptor beta chains below, sequenced in a study of patients and donors after allogeneic stem cell transplantation. TCRdb analysed the RT-PCR reads with MiXCR anew, one entry per CDR3 protein. The data contain roughly 41,000 distinct CDR3 sequences, around a third of them singletons. Sequencing was performed on blood, either unsorted or a sorted T cell fraction (not recorded which). All receptors derive from a human donor who was either an allogeneic HSCT recipient or a stem cell or donor lymphocyte infusion donor (not recorded which). It is not recorded whose cells these are; they may come from a transplant donor.

The V and J genes are TRBV15 and TRBJ2-1; a possible D gene is TRBD2 (5 bases). The germline gives CDR1 LNHNV, CDR2 YYDKDF (reference sequence). The CDR3 is made up of 14 amino acids. V was pared by 0 bases and J by 7 bases, with 10 bases between. CDR3 bases: TGTGCCACCAGCAGAGATGTGCCGGGGAATGAGCAGTTCTTC. Protein sequence: CATSRDVPGNEQFF.

This clonotype was seen repeatedly, ten times or more. The rearrangement uses TRBV27 and TRBJ1-2, with D maybe TRBD1 (6 bases). The CDR3 totals 14 residues. V lost 5 bases and J 6 bases, leaving 16 bases between the germline ends. Germline lookup yields CDR1 MNHEY and CDR2 SMNVEV (reference sequence). CDR3 protein: CASSPRAGVNGYTF. DNA of the CDR3: TGTGCCAGCAGTCCCCGGGCAGGGGTGAATGGCTACACCTTC.

This clonotype was counted only a few times. CDR3 amino acids: CASSEARTGNHEQYF. CDR3 DNA sequence: TGTGCCAGCAGTGAGGCACGAACAGGGAATCACGAGCAGTACTTC. This chain links TRBV25-1 with TRBJ2-7; TRBD1 is a possible D gene (6 bases). The CDR3 loop spans 15 amino acids. The V and J ends lost 3 bases and 5 bases respectively, with 17 bases between them. CDR1 MGHDK and CDR2 SYGVNS come from the germline V gene.

The chain joins TRBV6-5 to TRBJ1-2; 9 positions match TRBD1. Per the germline V gene, CDR1 is MNHEY and CDR2 is SVGAGI. J gave up 8 bases and V 5 bases, and 15 bases lay outside the gene matches. The CDR3 is made up of 16 amino acids. Here the CDR3 DNA reads TGTGCCAGCAGTAGCCGCCGGGCGGGACAGGGTTACGGCTACACCTTC. Translating gives CASSSRRAGQGYGYTF.

V gene TRBV12-3 or TRBV12-4 combines with J gene TRBJ1-6; 10 positions agree with TRBD1. CDR3 size: 17 residues. V lost 6 bases and J lost 0; bases outside the gene matches: 5. CDR3 sequence reads: CASSPGQGSSYNSPLHF. The CDR3, as DNA: TGTGCCAGCAGCCCGGGACAGGGGAGCTCCTATAATTCACCCCTCCACTTT.

The chain has TRBV10-3 and TRBJ1-2; the D gene is possibly TRBD1 (6 bases). Germline V lookup: CDR1 ENHRY, CDR2 SYGVKD. The CDR3 is 16 residues long. Trimming stripped 0 bases from V and 5 bases from J, with 16 bases between. CDR3 sequence: CAISESPGQQLYGYTF. CDR3 coding DNA: TGTGCCATCAGTGAGTCCCCGGGACAACAACTTTATGGCTACACCTTC.

This clonotype was picked up a small number of times. The J gene is TRBJ2-3, the V gene TRBV7-3; D is uncertain. Germline lookup yields CDR1 SGHTA and CDR2 FQGTGA. The CDR3 consists of 13 residues. V gave up 2 bases and J gave up 6 bases, with 9 bases separating them. The CDR3, as DNA: TGTGCCAGCAGCTTAGCCCAGGTCGATACGCAGTATTTT. Amino acid sequence: CASSLAQVDTQYF.

This clonotype came up a few times. This chain connects TRBV4-2 to TRBJ1-1; no reliable D call. Per the germline V gene, CDR1 is LGHNA and CDR2 is YNFKEQ. Trimming left V 0 bases short and J 4 bases short, with 12 bases between. The CDR3 has 15 amino acids. In DNA form, the CDR3 reads TGTGCCAGCAGCCAAGATTACGGGGTCGGCACTGAAGCTTTCTTT. Its translation: CASSQDYGVGTEAFF.

This clonotype showed up many times. The V and J genes are TRBV6-5 and TRBJ1-2, with D perhaps TRBD1 (5 bases). Per the germline V gene, CDR1 is MNHEY and CDR2 is SVGAGI. Trimming left V 3 bases short and J 7 bases short, with 12 bases between. The CDR3 extends over 13 amino acids. This CDR3 is CASSYRGNGGYTF. Written as DNA, the CDR3 is TGTGCCAGCAGTTATCGGGGGAACGGTGGCTACACCTTC.

The chain employs TRBV12-3 or TRBV12-4 and TRBJ1-1, with 9 nucleotides matching TRBD1. V was clipped by 6 bases and J by 3 bases; unmatched bases: 11. There are 16 residues in the CDR3. The CDR3 loop reads CASSSPGQGPDTEAFF. The CDR3, as DNA: TGTGCCAGCAGCTCCCCGGGACAGGGCCCCGACACTGAAGCTTTCTTT.

This chain connects TRBV5-1 to TRBJ1-1; tentatively, D is TRBD1 (5 bases). The ends were cut back, 1 base at V and 2 bases at J, with 12 bases in the middle. Germline-derived CDR1 and CDR2 are SGHRS and YFSETQ. CDR3 length: 15 residues. Here the CDR3 DNA reads TGCGCCAGCAGCTTGAGTTCGGGACTTAACACTGAAGCTTTCTTT. It codes for CASSLSSGLNTEAFF.

The V and J genes are TRBV7-2 and TRBJ1-1; D is ambiguous. The CDR3 is 11 amino acids. V lost 4 bases to trimming and J lost 5 bases, with 5 bases between them. Germline CDR1 SGHTA, CDR2 FQGNSA. The CDR3 DNA reads TGTGCCAGCAGCTCGTATACTGAAGCTTTCTTT. It encodes CASSSYTEAFF. Full variable domain (remainder filled in from reference TRBV7-2 and TRBJ1-1): GAGVSQSPSNKVTEKGKDVELRCDPISGHTALYWYRQSLGQGLEFLIYFQGNSAPDKSGLPSDRFSAERTGGSVSTLTIQRTQQEDSAVYLCASSSYTEAFFGQGTRLTVV.

The V and J genes are TRBV5-6 and TRBJ2-2, with TRBD1 identical over 7 bases. The germline gives CDR1 SGHDT, CDR2 YYEEEE. There are 14 residues in the CDR3. The ends lost 4 bases at V and 7 bases at J; junction bases unmatched: 7. CDR3 region: CASSLGQLVGELFF. CDR3 DNA: TGTGCCAGCAGCCTGGGACAGCTGGTCGGGGAGCTGTTTTTT.

There are many counts of this clonotype. This chain connects TRBV20-1 to TRBJ2-3, with D hard to call. The CDR3 consists of 13 residues. Looked up from germline, CDR1 is DFQATT and CDR2 is SNEGSKA (reference sequence). With 3 bases removed from V and 6 bases from J, the gap between germline ends came to 13 bases. The CDR3, as DNA: TGCAGTGCTAGCGTGGTAGTGGCGGATACGCAGTATTTT. Translating gives CSASVVVADTQYF.

In its sample, this clonotype was seen many times. This chain uses TRBV12-3 or TRBV12-4 with TRBJ1-1, with D unclear. Deletions cut 5 bases from V and 0 bases from J, with 16 bases between. The CDR3 is made up of 16 amino acids. The CDR3 DNA is TGTGCCAGCAGTACGGGAAAGCGACTAATGAACACTGAAGCTTTCTTT. Translation: CASSTGKRLMNTEAFF.

This clonotype was observed many times. V gene TRBV29-1 combines with J gene TRBJ1-5, with D unresolved. There are 14 residues in the CDR3. V was pared by 7 bases and J by 4 bases, with 17 bases between. CDR1 and CDR2 (germline): SQVTM, ANQGSEA. CDR3 protein: CSASVGFWNQPQHF. In nucleotides, the CDR3 is TGCAGCGCTTCGGTGGGGTTTTGGAATCAGCCCCAGCATTTT. Full variable domain (outside the CDR3, taken from reference TRBV29-1 and TRBJ1-5): SAVISQKPSRDICQRGTSLTIQCQVDSQVTMMFWYRQQPGQSLTLIATANQGSEATYESGFVIDKFPISRPNLTFSTLTVSNMSPEDSSIYLCSASVGFWNQPQHFGDGTRLSIL.

CDR3 sequence (DNA): TGCGCCAGCAGCTCCAACTCAGGGGAAACTGAAGCTTTCTTT. This gives the protein CASSSNSGETEAFF. The chain has TRBV5-1 and TRBJ1-1, with D tentatively TRBD1 (6 bases). The V end lost 3 bases, the J end lost 5 bases, and 14 bases lay between the germline ends. From germline, CDR1 is SGHRS and CDR2 YFSETQ. The CDR3 contains 14 residues.

This clonotype was detected only a few times. V gene TRBV7-2 combines with J gene TRBJ1-5; D unresolved. The V gene's germline CDR1 is SGHTA and CDR2 FQGNSA. This CDR3 has 15 amino acids. V was cut by 2 bases and J by 6 bases, with 14 bases left in between. The CDR3 coding sequence is TGTGCCAGCAGCTTAACCCTGGGAAGGAGTCAGCCCCAGCATTTT. Amino acid sequence: CASSLTLGRSQPQHF. The variable domain in full, with the rest retrieved from reference TRBV7-2 and TRBJ1-5, is GAGVSQSPSNKVTEKGKDVELRCDPISGHTALYWYRQSLGQGLEFLIYFQGNSAPDKSGLPSDRFSAERTGGSVSTLTIQRTQQEDSAVYLCASSLTLGRSQPQHFGDGTRLSIL.

A few counts support this clonotype. V and J are TRBV4-2 and TRBJ2-1; TRBD2 might be the D (6 bases). V gave up 0 bases and J gave up 0 bases, with 15 bases separating them. Germline V gene lookup returns CDR1 LGHNA and CDR2 YNFKEQ. The CDR3 length is 18 residues. The CDR3 DNA is TGTGCCAGCAGCCAAGATTGGGGAGGCCCTAGCTCCTACAATGAGCAGTTCTTC. Residues: CASSQDWGGPSSYNEQFF.

The chain employs TRBV11-2 and TRBJ1-1; D is unresolved. This CDR3 spans 11 amino acids. Per the germline V gene, CDR1 is SGHAT and CDR2 is FQNNGV. Trimming cost V 6 bases and J 5 bases, with 7 bases left between them. The CDR3 nucleotides read TGTGCCAGCAGTCTCGAAACTGAAGCTTTCTTT. It is translated as CASSLETEAFF.

The chain has TRBV3-1 and TRBJ2-7; D is unresolved. The CDR3 is made up of 11 amino acids. V lost 6 bases, J lost 5 bases, and 8 bases lay in between. CDR1 and CDR2 (germline): LGHDT, YNNKEL (reference sequence). The CDR3 sequence is CASRHIHEQYF. CDR3 nucleotide sequence: TGTGCCAGCAGACATATCCACGAGCAGTACTTC.